Included here is one TCR beta chain sequence, with context. What it binds is unknown. The data were obtained in a study of blood T cells in healthy people across ages. Study results and caveats: TCR beta diversity per million T cells fell roughly linearly with age. A greater number of naive CD4+ cells and higher diversity distinguished long-lived donors from aged donors. Conclusively comparing naive with antigen-experienced cells was impossible with unsorted PBMCs.

V was trimmed by 0 bases and J by 6 bases, leaving 10 bases between them. Germline V lookup: CDR1 DFQATT, CDR2 SNEGSKA (reference sequence). This CDR3 contains 13 residues. A second PCR of 7 to 11 cycles used a sample-barcoded 5' primer and a J-beta primer mix. MiXCR, run by TCRdb on the 5' RACE reads, gives a single entry per CDR3 protein. The sample contains 1.5 million to 2 million distinct CDR3 sequences, 28% of which appear only once. The receptor's source is a woman in her thirties in good health. Source material: blood. V is TRBV20-1 and J is TRBJ2-3; D unclear. The CDR3: CSARDLTRDTQYF. CDR3 nucleotides: TGCAGTGCTAGAGACCTAACACGGGATACGCAGTATTTT.